These 19 T cell receptor beta chains originate from one sample sequenced in a study of control samples from healthy donors and cancer patients. Profiling relied on immunoSEQ multiplex PCR, and the TCRdb table lists in-frame clones only, not all of them. This sample has over 110,000 clones, with roughly 92% found just once. The source material was blood. Receptor source: a man aged 25-45 years in good health.

The J gene is TRBJ1-1, the V gene TRBV5-1, with a possible D match to TRBD1 (5 bases). Germline V gene sequence: CDR1 SGHRS, CDR2 YFSETQ. The CDR3 is 17 amino acids. V lost 0 bases and J lost 4, with 19 bases in between. The CDR3 DNA is TGCGCCAGCAGCTTGGTTGATCCCTCAGAAAGGGGCACTGAAGCTTTCTTT. Translating gives CASSLVDPSERGTEAFF. Full variable domain (remainder filled in from reference TRBV5-1 and TRBJ1-1): KAGVTQTPRYLIKTRGQQVTLSCSPISGHRSVSWYQQTPGQGLQFLFEYFSETQRNKGNFPGRFSGRQFSNSRSEMNVSTLELGDSALYLCASSLVDPSERGTEAFFGQGTRLTVV.

In DNA form, the CDR3 reads TGTGCCATCAGGACGACTAGCGGGAAATACAATGAGCAGTTCTTC. Translated, it gives CAIRTTSGKYNEQFF. This sequence joins TRBV10-3 and TRBJ2-1, with TRBD2 matching 11 bases. J gave up 4 bases and V 6 bases, and 5 bases lay outside the gene matches. The length of the CDR3 is 15 residues. CDR1 ENHRY and CDR2 SYGVKD come from the germline V gene.

The rearrangement links TRBV14 to TRBJ2-1; weak D call: TRBD2 (6 bases). V lost 4 bases and J lost 0, with 13 bases in between. Germline CDR1 is SGHDN and CDR2 is FVKESK. The CDR3 totals 16 residues. CDR3 in DNA: TGTGCCAGCAGCCGCGCCGGGAGAGGCTCCTACAATGAGCAGTTCTTC. It is translated as CASSRAGRGSYNEQFF. Complete variable domain (other parts from reference TRBV14 and TRBJ2-1): EAGVTQFPSHSVIEKGQTVTLRCDPISGHDNLYWYRRVMGKEIKFLLHFVKESKQDESGMPNNRFLAERTGGTYSTLKVQPAELEDSGVYFCASSRAGRGSYNEQFFGPGTRLTVL.

The genes are TRBV30 and TRBJ2-2, with a weak D call TRBD2 (6 bases). The CDR3 runs to 14 residues. Germline assignment: CDR1 GTSNPN and CDR2 SVGIG (reference sequence). V lost 4 bases, J lost 9 bases, and 18 bases lay in between. Here the CDR3 reads CAWNWRDRPWELFF. In DNA, the CDR3 is TGTGCCTGGAATTGGAGGGACCGACCATGGGAGCTGTTTTTT. The entire variable domain, with the rest obtained from reference TRBV30 and TRBJ2-2, is as follows: SQTIHQWPATLVQPVGSPLSLECTVEGTSNPNLYWYRQAAGRGLQLLFYSVGIGQISSEVPQNLSASRPQDRQFILSSKKLLLSDSGFYLCAWNWRDRPWELFFGEGSRLTVL.

The rearrangement joins TRBV6-2 or TRBV6-3 to TRBJ2-7; no firm D call. The germline V gene has CDR1 MNHEY and CDR2 SVGEGT. The CDR3 covers 11 residues. V dropped 6 bases and J dropped 1 base, with 4 bases sitting between them. The CDR3 DNA is TGTGCCAGCAGCGCATCCTACGAGCAGTACTTC. It specifies CASSASYEQYF.

This sequence joins TRBV7-3 and TRBJ2-6; D possibly corresponds to TRBD1 (6 bases). Germline lookup yields CDR1 SGHTA and CDR2 FQGTGA. V dropped 0 bases and J dropped 2 bases, with 8 bases sitting between them. The CDR3 spans 16 residues. In DNA form, the CDR3 reads TGTGCCAGCAGCTTAACGACAGGAACTGGGGCCAACGTCCTGACTTTC. Amino acids: CASSLTTGTGANVLTF.

The chain recombines TRBV28 with TRBJ1-5; D unclear. Germline lookup yields CDR1 MDHEN and CDR2 SYDVKM. CDR3 length: 17 residues. V was pared by 1 base and J by 0 bases, with 13 bases between. The CDR3 bases are TGTGCCAGCAGTTTATCCTCAAACCGATATAGCAATCAGCCCCAGCATTTT. Protein sequence: CASSLSSNRYSNQPQHF.

The chain employs TRBV4-1 and TRBJ1-1; TRBD1 aligns across 8 bases. Germline-derived CDR1 and CDR2 are MGHRA and YSYEKL. Trimming took 5 bases from V and 1 from J; bases not matched to a gene: 6. This CDR3 contains 15 residues. The CDR3 spells CASSFPGTGNTEAFF. The CDR3 coding sequence is TGCGCCAGCAGCTTTCCCGGGACAGGGAACACTGAAGCTTTCTTT.

This clone was picked up one time. The rearrangement joins TRBV29-1 to TRBJ1-1, with 7 bases fitting TRBD1. CDR1 is SQVTM, CDR2 ANQGSEA, per germline. With V trimmed by 7 bases and J by 1 base, 6 bases remained unmatched. The CDR3 runs to 13 residues. CDR3 loop: CSANRGSNTEAFF. The CDR3 bases are TGCAGCGCCAACAGGGGCTCGAACACTGAAGCTTTCTTT.

A word on this clone: At one end, the junction sequence differs from germline, possibly due to a read error. The CDR3: CASSLTVTGELFF. In DNA form, the CDR3 reads TGTGCTAGCAGCTTAACGGTCACCGGGGAGCTGTTTTTT. V is TRBV7-7 and J is TRBJ2-2; D unclear. Germline CDR1 and CDR2: SSHAT and FNYEAQ (reference sequence). The CDR3 totals 13 residues. Combining the CDR3 with reference TRBV7-7 and TRBJ2-2 gives the whole variable domain GAGVSQSPRYKVTKRGQDVTLRCDPISSHATLYWYQQALGQGPEFLTYFNYEAQPDKSGLPSDRFSAERPEGSISTLTIQRTEQRDSAMYRCASSLTVTGELFFGEGSRLTVL.

This CDR3 reads CASKLDRTDTEAFF. CDR3 DNA: TGTGCCAGCAAGTTGGACCGGACGGACACTGAAGCTTTCTTT. The V gene is TRBV2, the J gene TRBJ1-1, with D unclear. CDR3 length: 14 residues. The germline V gene has CDR1 SNHLY and CDR2 FYNNEI. Trimming took off 7 bases at V and 3 bases at J, with 15 bases between the two ends.

V and J are TRBV27 and TRBJ2-7, with D unclear. Per the germline V gene, CDR1 is MNHEY and CDR2 is SMNVEV (reference sequence). This CDR3 contains 14 residues. The V end was cut by 7 bases, the J end by 0 bases, with 13 bases between. CDR3 protein: CASMSPASSYEQYF. Written as DNA, the CDR3 is TGTGCCAGCATGTCTCCCGCCAGCTCCTACGAGCAGTACTTC.

The chain employs TRBV6-5 and TRBJ2-3, with TRBD1 matching over 7 bases. CDR3 length: 14 amino acids. Germline CDR1 is MNHEY and CDR2 is SVGAGI. J lost 4 bases, V lost 5 bases, and 6 bases had no gene match. CDR3 sequence: CASSIQTGPDTQYF. Here the CDR3 DNA reads TGTGCCAGCAGTATTCAGACAGGGCCAGATACGCAGTATTTT.

The genes are TRBV28 and TRBJ2-5; 8 bases align to TRBD1. Germline assignment: CDR1 MDHEN and CDR2 SYDVKM. The trim removed 10 bases at V and 4 bases at J, leaving 11 bases unmatched. The CDR3 is made up of 14 amino acids. The CDR3 sequence is CATTPGGSGETQYF. CDR3 coding DNA: TGTGCCACGACCCCAGGGGGCAGTGGAGAGACCCAGTACTTC. The full variable domain, completed using reference TRBV28 and TRBJ2-5, is DVKVTQSSRYLVKRTGEKVFLECVQDMDHENMFWYRQDPGLGLRLIYFSYDVKMKEKGDIPEGYSVSREKKERFSLILESASTNQTSMYLCATTPGGSGETQYFGPGTRLLVL.

The chain has TRBV5-1 and TRBJ2-1; D unresolved. The CDR3 consists of 15 residues. With 1 base removed from V and 7 bases from J, the gap between germline ends came to 15 bases. From germline, CDR1 is SGHRS and CDR2 YFSETQ. The CDR3 protein is CASSLRLSLGNEQFF. The CDR3 DNA follows: TGCGCCAGCAGCTTGAGGCTATCCCTTGGTAATGAGCAGTTCTTC.

The V gene is TRBV7-2, the J gene TRBJ2-1; the D is unclear. Trimming shortened V by 5 bases and J by 14 bases, and 13 bases separated the two germline ends. The CDR3 is made up of 11 amino acids. The germline V gene has CDR1 SGHTA and CDR2 FQGNSA. This CDR3 is CASSESRNEFF. The CDR3 bases are TGTGCCAGCAGCGAAAGTCGTAATGAGTTCTTC.

The CDR3 loop is CASSLAGGLAKNIQYF. In nucleotides, the CDR3 is TGTGCCAGCAGTCTCGCGGGAGGGTTGGCCAAAAACATTCAGTACTTC. The chain carries TRBV28 and TRBJ2-4, with 9 bases fitting TRBD2. After removal of 5 bases from V and 1 base from J, the junction contained 6 bases not matched to a gene. This CDR3 region has 16 residues. Germline V gene data show CDR1 as MDHEN and CDR2 as SYDVKM.

This chain uses TRBV9 with TRBJ1-1; D unresolved. This CDR3 comprises 14 residues. V dropped 0 bases and J dropped 1 base, with 7 bases sitting between them. In germline, CDR1 is SGDLS, CDR2 YYNGEE. CDR3 loop: CASSVGRENTEAFF. CDR3 DNA: TGTGCCAGCAGCGTAGGCAGAGAGAACACTGAAGCTTTCTTT.

J is TRBJ2-1 and V is TRBV5-1; possibly TRBD1 for D (6 bases). Per the germline V gene, CDR1 is SGHRS and CDR2 is YFSETQ. CDR3 length: 15 amino acids. Trimming stripped 1 base from V and 4 bases from J, with 12 bases between. As DNA, the CDR3 is TGCGCCAGCAGCTTGCCCGGACAGTTGTACAATGAGCAGTTCTTC. It codes for CASSLPGQLYNEQFF.